The 5 T cell receptor beta chains below were found in one sample sequenced in a study of shared clonotypes between healthy human individuals. Generated by immunoSEQ multiplex PCR, the TCRdb table keeps only in-frame clones and is missing some. The sample has roughly 2.1 million clones, about 93% seen once; the top ten hold 1.5% to 2%. CD45RO-negative, CCR7-positively selected cells formed the naive CD8 fraction, excluding terminally differentiated effector memory CD45RA+ cells. Sequencing input: naive CD8+ T cells from PBMCs. These receptors all come from a man between 18 and 35 years old in good health. Some clones in this sample may be carry-over from other donors' samples.

The chain is built from TRBV4-1 and TRBJ1-5, with a possible D match to TRBD1 (6 bases). Germline V gene lookup returns CDR1 MGHRA and CDR2 YSYEKL. This CDR3 region has 16 residues. V was clipped by 4 bases and J by 0 bases, with 13 bases between them. CDR3 sequence (DNA): TGCGCCAGCAGCCTTGTAGGGGGTCTTAGCAATCAGCCCCAGCATTTT. It translates to CASSLVGGLSNQPQHF.

This chain joins TRBV6-4 and TRBJ2-1; D unresolved. The CDR3 covers 15 residues. Germline CDR1 is MRHNA and CDR2 is SNTAGT. V was cut by 1 base and J by 0 bases, with 7 bases left in between. CDR3 loop: CASSDWASSYNEQFF. The CDR3, as DNA: TGTGCCAGCAGTGACTGGGCTAGCTCCTACAATGAGCAGTTCTTC.

This chain connects TRBV7-3 to TRBJ2-2, with TRBD2 as a possible D gene (5 bases). CDR1 is SGHTA, CDR2 FQGTGA, per germline. Deletions cut 6 bases from V and 6 bases from J, with 11 bases between. The CDR3 contains 13 residues. The CDR3 DNA sequence: TGTGCCAGCAGTCAGAGGGTCCCCGGGGAGCTGTTTTTT. Protein sequence: CASSQRVPGELFF.

This clone was seen only once. The V and J genes are TRBV10-2 and TRBJ2-7; D assignment may be TRBD1 or TRBD2 (5 bases each). The CDR3 runs to 12 residues. V was clipped by 5 bases and J by 5 bases, with 10 bases between them. Germline values: CDR1 WSHSY, CDR2 SAAADI. CDR3 bases: TGCGCCAGCAGTTTCGGGGCTGACGAGCAGTACTTC. Translated, it gives CASSFGADEQYF.

The chain employs TRBV5-1 and TRBJ2-1; D might be TRBD2 (6 bases). CDR1 and CDR2 (germline): SGHRS, YFSETQ. CDR3 length equals 16 residues. Trimming pared 4 bases from V and 4 bases from J, leaving 18 bases between. DNA of the CDR3: TGCGCCAGCAGCCTGTCGGTTAGCGGAGATTACAATGAGCAGTTCTTC. This codes for CASSLSVSGDYNEQFF.